These 9 T cell receptor beta chains were sequenced from one sample in a study of CD8 T cells in ankylosing spondylitis. TCRdb recomputed calls from the 5' RACE reads with MiXCR, one row per CDR3 protein. The table shows about 460,000 distinct CDR3 sequences, with about 5.7% occurring only once. Notes on the study in general: Seemingly characteristic of ankylosing spondylitis blood was a TCR beta motif consisting of about 8 highly homologous variants.

No antigen has been identified for these receptors. The material sequenced was blood, either unsorted or a sorted T cell fraction (not recorded which). These receptors all come from a male donor with ankylosing spondylitis.

This clonotype has ten or more counts. The chain carries TRBV5-1 and TRBJ1-1; weak D call: TRBD1 (5 bases). CDR1 and CDR2 (germline): SGHRS, YFSETQ. Trimming removed 4 bases from V and 4 bases from J, with 17 bases in between. The CDR3 is made up of 15 amino acids. CDR3 in DNA: TGCGCCAGCAGCACAGCCGGGACTCGAGCCACTGAAGCTTTCTTT. Amino acid sequence: CASSTAGTRATEAFF.

This clonotype was picked up many times. This CDR3 is CASSFGKGLIYGYTF. The CDR3 nucleotides read TGTGCCAGCAGTTTTGGGAAGGGGTTAATCTATGGCTACACCTTC. V usage is TRBV12-3 or TRBV12-4 and J usage is TRBJ1-2; possibly TRBD1 for D (5 bases). V lost 3 bases to trimming and J lost 4 bases, with 15 bases between them. The CDR3 is made up of 15 amino acids.

A few counts support this clonotype. The chain combines TRBV7-8 with TRBJ2-7, with D possibly TRBD1 on 6 matching bases. The CDR3 runs to 16 residues. Trimming removed 2 bases at V and 0 bases at J, with 14 bases between. Germline V lookup: CDR1 SGHVS, CDR2 FQNEAQ. In DNA form, the CDR3 reads TGTGCCAGCAGCTTAAGAGGACAGATCGCCTCCTACGAGCAGTACTTC. Translated, it gives CASSLRGQIASYEQYF.

This clonotype was seen ten or more times. The J gene is TRBJ2-2, the V gene TRBV9, with D uncertain. CDR3 size: 13 residues. Germline loops: CDR1 SGDLS, CDR2 YYNGEE. Between the trimmed V and J ends, which lost 1 base and 4 bases, there was a span of 5 bases. The CDR3 protein is CASSVLSTGELFF. In DNA, the CDR3 is TGTGCCAGCAGCGTATTAAGCACCGGGGAGCTGTTTTTT.

This clonotype was found many times. This sequence joins TRBV5-1 and TRBJ1-2; TRBD1 is a possible D gene (5 bases). Trimming removed 3 bases at V and 5 bases at J, with 14 bases between. The germline V gene encodes CDR1 SGHRS and CDR2 YFSETQ. The CDR3 runs to 14 residues. The CDR3 here is CASSSRPGPYGYTF. CDR3 bases: TGCGCCAGCAGCTCCCGCCCGGGACCATATGGCTACACCTTC.

The chain uses TRBV7-9 and TRBJ2-1; D is perhaps TRBD1 or TRBD2 (5 bases each). This CDR3 comprises 14 residues. CDR1 and CDR2 (germline): SEHNR, FQNEAQ (reference sequence). V lost 2 bases, J lost 8 bases, and 13 bases lay in between. CDR3 nucleotide sequence: TGTGCCAGCAGCTTATTTGGCAGGGACGATGAGCAGTTCTTC. Translation: CASSLFGRDDEQFF.

The CDR3 region has the DNA TGCAGTGCGCCTTACCAGGGTGGCTACACCTTC. Its translation is CSAPYQGGYTF. J is TRBJ1-2 and V is TRBV20-1; D may be TRBD1 (5 bases). V was cut by 6 bases and J by 7 bases, with 12 bases left in between. Germline assignment: CDR1 DFQATT and CDR2 SNEGSKA (reference sequence). This CDR3 spans 11 amino acids.

This chain uses TRBV12-3 or TRBV12-4 with TRBJ1-3; D gene ambiguous. The CDR3 totals 11 residues. V lost 8 bases and J lost 5, with 7 bases in between. CDR3 region: CASPIRNTIYF. The CDR3, as DNA: TGTGCCAGCCCTATCCGAAACACCATATATTTT.

At least ten counts were recorded for this clonotype. In nucleotides, the CDR3 is TGTGCCAGCAGGAAGCGGGAGCCCTTGGATGAGCAGTTCTTC. It is translated as CASRKREPLDEQFF. The chain couples TRBV6-1 to TRBJ2-1; 8 bases map to TRBD2. V lost 6 bases to trimming and J lost 8 bases; unmatched junction nucleotides: 9. This CDR3 has 14 amino acids. The germline CDR1 and CDR2 sequences are MNHNS and SASEGT.